Listed here are 23 T cell receptor beta chains from one sample, sequenced in a study of blood T cell repertoires in COVID-19. Measured with immunoSEQ multiplex PCR; TCRdb has only the in-frame clones, and not every one. The sample contains 200,000 to 250,000 clones, 70% to 85% of which appear only once. The specimen sequenced was PBMCs or T cells enriched from blood (not recorded which). The source of these receptors is an older woman who had recovered from COVID-19.

Remarks on this clone: At one end the junction does not follow the germline gene, possibly because of a read error. The chain joins TRBV11-3 to TRBJ2-1; TRBD2 agrees at 16 bases. This CDR3 has 18 amino acids. Germline V gene lookup returns CDR1 SGHNT and CDR2 YENEEA. CDR3 in DNA: TGTGCCAGCAGCCTAGAGGGACTAGCGGGGGGGCAAATCAATGAGCAGTTCTTC. Amino acids: CASSLEGLAGGQINEQFF.

The genes are TRBV19 and TRBJ2-7, with 9 bases identical to TRBD1. Germline V lookup: CDR1 LNHDA, CDR2 SQIVND (reference sequence). V lost 3 bases, J lost 3 bases, and 9 bases stayed unmatched. The CDR3 has 16 amino acids. The CDR3 loop is CASSIAISGQGYEQYF. The DNA for the CDR3 is TGTGCCAGTAGTATTGCTATTTCGGGACAGGGCTACGAGCAGTACTTC.

CDR3 in DNA: TGTGCTAGTGGTTTGATGGGTGGGACAGGGGTCCGGGGATTAAATCAGCCCCAGCATTTT. This gives the protein CASGLMGGTGVRGLNQPQHF. The chain recombines TRBV12-5 with TRBJ1-5; 10 nucleotides line up with TRBD1. The CDR3 consists of 20 residues. V shed 2 bases and J 4 bases; nucleotides not matched to a gene: 17. The germline gives CDR1 LGHNT, CDR2 FRNRAP.

The chain joins TRBV19 to TRBJ1-6, with D tentatively TRBD1 (5 bases). Germline V gives CDR1 LNHDA, CDR2 SQIVND (reference sequence). The V end lost 9 bases, the J end lost 9 bases, and 18 bases lay between the germline ends. The CDR3 spans 14 residues. CDR3 in DNA: TGTGCCAGGAGTTTGGACACTGCAAGTTCACCCCTCCACTTT. Translating gives CARSLDTASSPLHF.

This chain connects TRBV27 to TRBJ2-1; no definite D call. V was pared by 6 bases and J by 0 bases, with 6 bases between. CDR3 length: 13 residues. CDR1 is MNHEY, CDR2 SMNVEV, per germline (reference sequence). The CDR3 DNA reads TGTGCCAGCAGCCCAGGCTCCTACAATGAGCAGTTCTTC. Amino acids: CASSPGSYNEQFF.

This clone occurred once. This chain connects TRBV6-2 or TRBV6-3 to TRBJ2-1, with a tentative D call TRBD2 (7 bases). Germline values: CDR1 MNHEY, CDR2 SVGEGT. CDR3 length: 17 residues. The V gene lost 5 bases and the J gene lost 5 bases, with 22 bases spanning the gap. The CDR3 DNA reads TGTGCCAGCAGTCCAACCTCCCGGGGGGCCTGGGACAATGAGCAGTTCTTC. Translated, it gives CASSPTSRGAWDNEQFF.

The chain uses TRBV14 and TRBJ2-2; 11 bases match TRBD2. Trimming cost V 4 bases and J 4 bases; bases outside gene matches: 14. Germline values: CDR1 SGHDN, CDR2 FVKESK. This CDR3 has 19 residues. CDR3 protein: CASSLSWASGGPITGELFF. The CDR3 DNA reads TGTGCCAGCAGCCTAAGTTGGGCTAGCGGGGGGCCTATCACCGGGGAGCTGTTTTTT.

The J gene is TRBJ2-3, the V gene TRBV5-1; 9 bases agree with TRBD1. After removal of 8 bases from V and 6 bases from J, the junction contained 13 bases not matched to a gene. Germline V lookup: CDR1 SGHRS, CDR2 YFSETQ. The CDR3 runs to 15 residues. CDR3 loop: CASSTDRGGIDTQYF. The CDR3 coding sequence is TGCGCCAGTTCCACGGACAGGGGAGGTATTGATACGCAGTATTTT.

The CDR3 DNA sequence: TGTGCCAGCAGCCCCCCGTTGTATACGCAGTATTTT. The encoded protein is CASSPPLYTQYF. The rearrangement uses TRBV6-2 or TRBV6-3 and TRBJ2-3, with no clear D. Germline assignment: CDR1 MNHEY and CDR2 SVGEGT. The CDR3 runs to 12 residues. Trimming stripped 6 bases from V and 7 bases from J, with 11 bases between.

The chain joins TRBV9 to TRBJ1-1; TRBD1 is a possible D gene (5 bases). CDR1 and CDR2 (germline): SGDLS, YYNGEE. The ends were cut back, 4 bases at V and 10 bases at J, with 17 bases in the middle. The CDR3 is 13 residues long. CDR3 sequence reads: CASSPRGRAGAFF. DNA for the CDR3: TGTGCCAGCAGCCCAAGGGGAAGGGCAGGAGCTTTCTTT.

This chain connects TRBV10-3 to TRBJ1-2, with D hard to call. The CDR3 totals 12 residues. Germline CDR1 ENHRY, CDR2 SYGVKD. Trimming removed 2 bases from V and 8 bases from J, with 9 bases in between. CDR3 nucleotides: TGTGCCATCAGTGAGCTAGGTGGGGGCTACACCTTC. Protein: CAISELGGGYTF.

The V gene is TRBV12-3 or TRBV12-4, the J gene TRBJ1-1; D is perhaps TRBD1 (5 bases). The CDR3 spans 13 residues. Trimming shortened V by 4 bases and J by 9 bases, and 15 bases separated the two germline ends. For the CDR3, the DNA is TGTGCCAGCAGTTCCGGGGAGGGGTTTCAAGCTTTCTTT. Protein sequence: CASSSGEGFQAFF.

The chain combines TRBV29-1 with TRBJ2-2, with 10 bases fitting TRBD2. Per the germline V gene, CDR1 is SQVTM and CDR2 is ANQGSEA. J was trimmed by 7 bases and V by 4 bases; bases with no gene match: 9. The CDR3 covers 15 residues. The CDR3 DNA is TGCAGCGTTGGTCCTAGCGGGAGCGGGGACGGGGAGCTGTTTTTT. Its translation is CSVGPSGSGDGELFF.

V usage is TRBV15 and J usage is TRBJ1-1, with D unresolved. Germline assignment: CDR1 LNHNV and CDR2 YYDKDF (reference sequence). This CDR3 region has 14 residues. Trimming cost V 2 bases and J 4 bases, with 11 bases left between them. Written as DNA, the CDR3 is TGTGCCACCAGCAGATTGAAGGAGGTCACTGAAGCTTTCTTT. Translating gives CATSRLKEVTEAFF.

The chain combines TRBV29-1 with TRBJ2-1; 12 bases agree with TRBD2. The germline V gene encodes CDR1 SQVTM and CDR2 ANQGSEA. Unmatched junction bases numbered 4, after V lost 7 bases and J lost 3 bases. The CDR3 runs 14 residues. The CDR3 reads CSAQTSGGYNEQFF. The CDR3 DNA reads TGCAGCGCCCAGACTAGCGGGGGCTACAATGAGCAGTTCTTC.

The rearrangement joins TRBV11-3 to TRBJ1-1; maybe TRBD1 (6 bases). V dropped 3 bases and J dropped 5 bases, with 10 bases sitting between them. CDR1 is SGHNT and CDR2 is YENEEA in the germline V gene. This CDR3 contains 13 residues. CDR3 sequence: CASSFTGRTEAFF. CDR3 coding DNA: TGTGCCAGCAGCTTTACAGGGCGGACTGAAGCTTTCTTT.

The CDR3 is CASSTKQVYYGYTF. The CDR3 DNA reads as TGTGCCAGCAGCACCAAACAGGTCTACTATGGCTACACCTTC. The chain carries TRBV5-4 and TRBJ1-2; tentative D call: TRBD1 (5 bases). The CDR3 consists of 14 residues. Germline V lookup: CDR1 SGHNT, CDR2 YYREEE (reference sequence). Trimming removed 4 bases at V and 3 bases at J, with 13 bases between. The variable domain in full, completed from reference TRBV5-4 and TRBJ1-2, reads ETGVTQSPTHLIKTRGQQVTLRCSSQSGHNTVSWYQQALGQGPQFIFQYYREEENGRGNFPPRFSGLQFPNYSSELNVNALELDDSALYLCASSTKQVYYGYTFGSGTRLTVV.

This sequence joins TRBV13 and TRBJ2-3; TRBD1 matches 8 bases. The CDR3 consists of 15 residues. V was pared by 5 bases and J by 5 bases, with 9 bases of the junction left unmatched. Per germline, CDR1 PRHDT and CDR2 FYEKMQ (reference sequence). The CDR3 bases are TGTGCCAGCAGCATCAGGGGGCTCAGTTTAGATACGCAGTATTTT. Amino acids: CASSIRGLSLDTQYF.

The chain uses TRBV7-2 and TRBJ2-3; D uncertain. Trimming pared 5 bases from V and 0 bases from J, leaving 3 bases between. CDR3 size: 12 residues. From germline, CDR1 is SGHTA and CDR2 FQGNSA. This CDR3 reads CASSPSTDTQYF. The CDR3 coding sequence is TGTGCCAGCAGCCCAAGCACAGATACGCAGTATTTT.

This chain connects TRBV27 to TRBJ2-7; the D gene is possibly TRBD1 (6 bases). Per germline, CDR1 MNHEY and CDR2 SMNVEV (reference sequence). The V end was cut by 6 bases, the J end by 5 bases, with 14 bases between. CDR3 length equals 13 residues. CDR3 in DNA: TGTGCCAGCAGCAGGACAGCCCCCCACGAGCAGTACTTC. It translates to CASSRTAPHEQYF.

The chain couples TRBV9 to TRBJ2-7; 9 bases align to TRBD2. V gave up 3 bases and J gave up 3 bases; unmatched junction bases: 4. Germline V CDR1 and CDR2: SGDLS, YYNGEE. The CDR3 is 14 residues long. Here the CDR3 reads CASSGKLAGYEQYF. The CDR3 bases are TGTGCCAGCAGCGGAAAACTAGCGGGCTACGAGCAGTACTTC. The full variable domain, with the rest looked up from reference TRBV9 and TRBJ2-7, is DSGVTQTPKHLITATGQRVTLRCSPRSGDLSVYWYQQSLDQGLQFLIQYYNGEERAKGNILERFSAQQFPDLHSELNLSSLELGDSALYFCASSGKLAGYEQYFGPGTRLTVT.

The gene calls are TRBV4-2 and TRBJ2-7; 8 bases are shared with TRBD1. CDR3 length: 14 amino acids. Per germline, CDR1 LGHNA and CDR2 YNFKEQ. The V segment lost 5 bases and the J segment 2 bases; nucleotides outside the gene matches: 5. For the CDR3, the DNA is TGTGCCAGCAGCGCGGACAGGGCAACCTACGAGCAGTACTTC. Translated: CASSADRATYEQYF.

This chain joins TRBV18 and TRBJ1-1; D is uncertain. Germline values: CDR1 KGHSH, CDR2 LQKENI. CDR3 length: 13 amino acids. V shed 3 bases and J shed 6 bases, with 11 bases lying between them. CDR3 residues: CASSPSSAAEAFF. The CDR3 nucleotides read TGTGCCAGCTCACCTTCATCGGCGGCTGAAGCTTTCTTT.